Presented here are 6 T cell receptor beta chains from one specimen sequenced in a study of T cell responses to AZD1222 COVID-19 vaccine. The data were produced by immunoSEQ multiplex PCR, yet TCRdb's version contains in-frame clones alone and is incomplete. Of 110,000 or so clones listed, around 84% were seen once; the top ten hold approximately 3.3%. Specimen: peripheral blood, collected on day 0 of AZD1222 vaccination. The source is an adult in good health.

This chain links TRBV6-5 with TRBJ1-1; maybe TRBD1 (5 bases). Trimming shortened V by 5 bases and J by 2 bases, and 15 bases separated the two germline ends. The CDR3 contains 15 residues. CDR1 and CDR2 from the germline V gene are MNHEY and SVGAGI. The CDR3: CASSPLRDSNTEAFF. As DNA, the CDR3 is TGTGCCAGCAGTCCCCTCAGGGACTCTAACACTGAAGCTTTCTTT.

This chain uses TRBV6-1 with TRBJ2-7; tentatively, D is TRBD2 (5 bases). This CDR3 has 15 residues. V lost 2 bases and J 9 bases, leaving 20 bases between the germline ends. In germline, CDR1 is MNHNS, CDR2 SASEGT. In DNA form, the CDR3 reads TGTGCCAGCAGTGAAATTCTGGCCAGCCGAGAGGGGCAGTACTTC. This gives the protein CASSEILASREGQYF.

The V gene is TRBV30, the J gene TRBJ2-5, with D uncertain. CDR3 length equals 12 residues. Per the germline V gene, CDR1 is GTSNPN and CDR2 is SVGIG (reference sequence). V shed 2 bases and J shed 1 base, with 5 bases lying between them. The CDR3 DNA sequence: TGTGCCTGGAGTATTGGCCAAGAGACCCAGTACTTC. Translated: CAWSIGQETQYF.

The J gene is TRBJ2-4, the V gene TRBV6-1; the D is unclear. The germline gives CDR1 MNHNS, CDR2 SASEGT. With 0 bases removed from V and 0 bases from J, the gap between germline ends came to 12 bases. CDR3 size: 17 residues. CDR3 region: CASSEAYSLQAKNIQYF. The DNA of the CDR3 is TGTGCCAGCAGTGAAGCTTACAGCCTACAAGCCAAAAACATTCAGTACTTC.

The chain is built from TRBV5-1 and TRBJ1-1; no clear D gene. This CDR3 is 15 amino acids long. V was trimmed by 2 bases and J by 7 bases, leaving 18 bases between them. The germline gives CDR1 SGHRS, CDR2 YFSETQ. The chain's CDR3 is CASSFYIDRDVEAFF. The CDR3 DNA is TGCGCCAGCAGCTTTTACATCGACCGAGACGTTGAAGCTTTCTTT.

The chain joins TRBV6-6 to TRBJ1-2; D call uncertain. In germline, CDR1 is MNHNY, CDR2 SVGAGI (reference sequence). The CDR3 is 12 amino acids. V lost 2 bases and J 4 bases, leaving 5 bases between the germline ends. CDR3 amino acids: CASSYVSYGYTF. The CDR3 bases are TGTGCCAGCAGTTACGTGTCCTATGGCTACACCTTC.